The 21 T cell receptor beta chains in this list originate from one sample, sequenced in a study of cytomegalovirus exposure and HLA in healthy donors. The primer mix had 60 Vbeta and 13 Jbeta primers. Some clones are missing from TCRdb's copy, which holds only in-frame ones; the method was immunoSEQ multiplex PCR. Found here are 150,000 to 200,000 clones, approximately 80% of them singletons; the top ten hold under 7%. Sequencing was performed on PBMCs. All receptors come from a woman in her twenties or thirties in good health and CMV-seropositive.

The chain couples TRBV10-3 to TRBJ1-4, with unresolved D. The CDR3 loop spans 14 amino acids. Per the germline V gene, CDR1 is ENHRY and CDR2 is SYGVKD. The V end was cut by 2 bases, the J end by 0 bases, with 4 bases between. The CDR3 nucleotides are TGTGCCATCAGTGAGGTAGCAACTAATGAAAAACTGTTTTTT. Translated: CAISEVATNEKLFF.

Remarks on this clone: This same CDR3 is encoded by further DNA sequences in the sample. The chain combines TRBV5-1 with TRBJ1-4; 7 bases are shared with TRBD1. Germline CDR1 is SGHRS and CDR2 is YFSETQ. V lost 4 bases, J lost 3 bases, and 3 bases stayed unmatched. CDR3 length: 14 amino acids. CDR3 region: CASSLTGANEKLFF. As DNA, the CDR3 is TGCGCCAGCAGCCTTACAGGGGCTAATGAAAAACTGTTTTTT.

The chain has TRBV28 and TRBJ2-7; D remains ambiguous. The CDR3 loop spans 17 amino acids. Trimming removed 6 bases at V and 4 bases at J, with 25 bases between. Germline values: CDR1 MDHEN, CDR2 SYDVKM. DNA for the CDR3: TGTGCCAGCAGCTTGTCATTCGATAGAGTTAGTTTGTACGAGCAGTACTTC. This gives the protein CASSLSFDRVSLYEQYF.

The chain is built from TRBV6-6 and TRBJ2-7; maybe TRBD1 (6 bases). Trimming stripped 3 bases from V and 0 bases from J, with 9 bases between. CDR1 is MNHNY and CDR2 is SVGAGI in the germline V gene (reference sequence). The CDR3 extends over 14 amino acids. The CDR3 DNA is TGTGCCAGCAGTTATAGGACAGACTCCTACGAGCAGTACTTC. Its translation: CASSYRTDSYEQYF.

This clone is a singleton in its sample. V and J are TRBV5-1 and TRBJ2-5, with D unclear. The assigned J gene may be wrong: the sequence end matches TRBJ2-7 better. The length of the CDR3 is 14 residues. CDR1 SGHRS and CDR2 YFSETQ come from the germline V gene. The DNA of the CDR3 is TGCGCCAGCAGCTCGGCGCTAGGCTCCTACGAGCAGTACTTC. It specifies CASSSALGSYEQYF.

The chain carries TRBV11-3 and TRBJ2-5, with D tentatively TRBD2 (6 bases). CDR3 length equals 16 residues. CDR1 and CDR2 from the germline V gene are SGHNT and YENEEA. Trimming left V 1 base short and J 4 bases short, with 16 bases between. DNA of the CDR3: TGTGCCAGCAGCTTAGGGTCGGGGCAGGAGGGAGAGACCCAGTACTTC. This encodes CASSLGSGQEGETQYF.

V and J are TRBV9 and TRBJ1-5, with D unresolved. Germline loops: CDR1 SGDLS, CDR2 YYNGEE. The CDR3 length is 15 residues. The V end lost 0 bases, the J end lost 4 bases, and 11 bases lay between the germline ends. CDR3 nucleotides: TGTGCCAGCAGCGTAGCTCCAGGTCCGAATCAGCCCCAGCATTTT. Its translation: CASSVAPGPNQPQHF. The full variable domain, rest sourced from reference TRBV9 and TRBJ1-5, is DSGVTQTPKHLITATGQRVTLRCSPRSGDLSVYWYQQSLDQGLQFLIQYYNGEERAKGNILERFSAQQFPDLHSELNLSSLELGDSALYFCASSVAPGPNQPQHFGDGTRLSIL.

The chain recombines TRBV29-1 with TRBJ2-4, with TRBD2 matching over 7 bases. Germline V CDR1 and CDR2: SQVTM, ANQGSEA. This CDR3 comprises 14 residues. Trimming removed 6 bases from V and 0 bases from J; junction bases left unmatched: 5. CDR3 in amino acids: CSVSAGLAKNIQYF. The DNA of the CDR3 is TGCAGCGTCTCAGCGGGACTAGCCAAAAACATTCAGTACTTC.

This clone showed up just a few times. The CDR3: CAIRQGDLTDTQYF. Written as DNA, the CDR3 is TGTGCCATTCGACAGGGGGATTTGACAGATACGCAGTATTTT. V usage is TRBV10-3 and J usage is TRBJ2-3; TRBD1 aligns across 9 bases. The ends lost 9 bases at V and 3 bases at J; junction bases unmatched: 7. This CDR3 comprises 14 residues. The germline gives CDR1 ENHRY, CDR2 SYGVKD.

This clone was seen just once. This rearrangement joins TRBV7-2 to TRBJ2-7; 7 bases line up with TRBD1. Germline V gene data show CDR1 as SGHTA and CDR2 as FQGNSA. The V gene end was trimmed by 3 bases and the J gene end by 3 bases; junction bases not matched to a gene: 8. This CDR3 is 15 amino acids long. In nucleotides, the CDR3 is TGTGCCAGCAGCTTCGGGACAGCTATGGTCTACGAGCAGTACTTC. It translates to CASSFGTAMVYEQYF. The variable domain in full, with the rest retrieved from reference TRBV7-2 and TRBJ2-7, is GAGVSQSPSNKVTEKGKDVELRCDPISGHTALYWYRQSLGQGLEFLIYFQGNSAPDKSGLPSDRFSAERTGGSVSTLTIQRTQQEDSAVYLCASSFGTAMVYEQYFGPGTRLTVT.

This clone was detected only once. The J gene is TRBJ2-5, the V gene TRBV7-6, with 10 bases matching TRBD1. Germline assignment: CDR1 SGHVS and CDR2 FNYEAQ. V shed 5 bases and J 5 bases; nucleotides not matched to a gene: 11. The CDR3 loop spans 16 amino acids. In DNA, the CDR3 is TGTGCCAGCAGCCCATATGACAGGGGGCGTTACGAGACCCAGTACTTC. As protein: CASSPYDRGRYETQYF.

The chain carries TRBV19 and TRBJ2-5; tentative D call: TRBD2 (6 bases). Germline assignment: CDR1 LNHDA and CDR2 SQIVND (reference sequence). The CDR3 totals 13 residues. The V end lost 2 bases, the J end lost 7 bases, and 11 bases lay between the germline ends. Written as DNA, the CDR3 is TGTGCCAGTAGTATACGGGGGAGCGGGACCCAGTACTTC. The encoded protein is CASSIRGSGTQYF.

The chain links TRBV4-3 to TRBJ2-7; 7 bases align to TRBD2. This CDR3 is 15 amino acids long. The trim removed 1 base at V and 2 bases at J, leaving 5 bases unmatched. CDR1 and CDR2 from the germline V gene are LGHNA and YSLEER. CDR3 amino acids: CASSQGSGPTYEQYF. In DNA form, the CDR3 reads TGCGCCAGCAGCCAAGGTAGCGGGCCTACCTACGAGCAGTACTTC.

The CDR3 nucleotides read TGTGCCAGCAGTGAGCCGGGTGCACAGTACTTC. Amino acids: CASSEPGAQYF. The V call is TRBV6-1, the J call TRBJ2-4, with no clear D. The CDR3 runs 11 residues. Between the trimmed V and J ends, which lost 3 bases and 13 bases, there was a span of 10 bases. The germline CDR1 and CDR2 sequences are MNHNS and SASEGT.

This clone has only one observation. This chain connects TRBV14 to TRBJ2-1, with TRBD2 matching 9 bases. V trimming: 5 bases; J trimming: 15 bases; junction bases outside the gene matches: 17. Germline V lookup: CDR1 SGHDN, CDR2 FVKESK. The CDR3 is made up of 15 amino acids. The CDR3 region is CASSVGGLAGWKLFF. The CDR3 DNA reads TGTGCCAGCAGCGTCGGAGGGCTAGCGGGGTGGAAATTGTTCTTC.

The gene calls are TRBV5-1 and TRBJ1-3; 8 bases align to TRBD1. This CDR3 is 17 amino acids long. Germline CDR1 and CDR2: SGHRS and YFSETQ. With 0 bases clipped from V and 0 bases from J, the junction kept 5 bases outside the gene matches. The CDR3 loop reads CASSLAGGSSSGNTIYF. CDR3 coding DNA: TGCGCCAGCAGCTTGGCAGGGGGCTCGAGCTCTGGAAACACCATATATTTT.

This chain uses TRBV27 with TRBJ2-2, with D possibly being TRBD1 (6 bases). The CDR3 is made up of 16 amino acids. Trimming cost V 4 bases and J 1 base, with 13 bases left between them. Germline CDR1 reads MNHEY; CDR2 reads SMNVEV (reference sequence). CDR3 coding DNA: TGTGCCAGCAGTTCCTTGACAGGCCAGAACACCGGGGAGCTGTTTTTT. Its protein is CASSSLTGQNTGELFF.

This clone appeared a few times. The rearrangement links TRBV5-4 to TRBJ2-3; 15 bases line up with TRBD2. This CDR3 region has 17 residues. Germline V CDR1 and CDR2: SGHNT, YYREEE (reference sequence). With V trimmed by 4 bases and J by 6 bases, 9 bases remained unmatched. CDR3: CASSATGGTSGGDTQYF. CDR3 nucleotides: TGTGCCAGCAGCGCGACCGGGGGGACTAGCGGGGGGGATACGCAGTATTTT.

The chain carries TRBV5-4 and TRBJ2-1; 7 nucleotides agree with TRBD1. The CDR3 length is 16 residues. J was trimmed by 7 bases and V by 0 bases; bases with no gene match: 10. Germline CDR1 SGHNT, CDR2 YYREEE (reference sequence). The CDR3 DNA sequence: TGTGCCAGCAGCTTGGCCGTGAGACAGGGAGATAATGAGCAGTTCTTC. Encoded protein: CASSLAVRQGDNEQFF.

The chain combines TRBV5-4 with TRBJ1-2; 10 bases match TRBD1. Germline V lookup: CDR1 SGHNT, CDR2 YYREEE (reference sequence). This CDR3 comprises 13 residues. Trimming removed 4 bases from V and 5 bases from J; junction bases left unmatched: 2. CDR3 region: CASSPDRGYGYTF. The CDR3 region has the DNA TGTGCCAGCAGCCCGGACAGGGGGTATGGCTACACCTTC. The complete variable domain, with remaining parts taken from reference TRBV5-4 and TRBJ1-2, reads ETGVTQSPTHLIKTRGQQVTLRCSSQSGHNTVSWYQQALGQGPQFIFQYYREEENGRGNFPPRFSGLQFPNYSSELNVNALELDDSALYLCASSPDRGYGYTFGSGTRLTVV.

V is TRBV4-1 and J is TRBJ1-2; no clear D. The germline CDR1 and CDR2 sequences are MGHRA and YSYEKL. The V end was cut by 1 base, the J end by 5 bases, with 17 bases between. The CDR3 sequence is 16 residues long. CDR3 protein: CASSQVEGEARYGYTF. The CDR3 DNA reads as TGCGCCAGCAGCCAAGTTGAAGGCGAGGCGAGGTATGGCTACACCTTC.